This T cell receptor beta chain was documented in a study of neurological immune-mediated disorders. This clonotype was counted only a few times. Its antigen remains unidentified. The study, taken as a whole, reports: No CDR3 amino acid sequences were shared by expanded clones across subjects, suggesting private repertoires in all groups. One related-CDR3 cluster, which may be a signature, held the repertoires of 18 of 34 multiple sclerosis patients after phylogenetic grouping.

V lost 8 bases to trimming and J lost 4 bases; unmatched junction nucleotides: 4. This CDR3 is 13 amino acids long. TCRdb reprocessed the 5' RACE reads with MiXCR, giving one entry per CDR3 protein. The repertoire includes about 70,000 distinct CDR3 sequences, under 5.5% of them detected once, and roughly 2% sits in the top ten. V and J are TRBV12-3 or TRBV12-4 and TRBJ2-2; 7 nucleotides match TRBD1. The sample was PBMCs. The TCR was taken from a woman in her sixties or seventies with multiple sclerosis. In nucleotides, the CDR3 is TGTGCCAGCCACCGGGACAGCACCGGGGAGCTGTTTTTT. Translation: CASHRDSTGELFF.